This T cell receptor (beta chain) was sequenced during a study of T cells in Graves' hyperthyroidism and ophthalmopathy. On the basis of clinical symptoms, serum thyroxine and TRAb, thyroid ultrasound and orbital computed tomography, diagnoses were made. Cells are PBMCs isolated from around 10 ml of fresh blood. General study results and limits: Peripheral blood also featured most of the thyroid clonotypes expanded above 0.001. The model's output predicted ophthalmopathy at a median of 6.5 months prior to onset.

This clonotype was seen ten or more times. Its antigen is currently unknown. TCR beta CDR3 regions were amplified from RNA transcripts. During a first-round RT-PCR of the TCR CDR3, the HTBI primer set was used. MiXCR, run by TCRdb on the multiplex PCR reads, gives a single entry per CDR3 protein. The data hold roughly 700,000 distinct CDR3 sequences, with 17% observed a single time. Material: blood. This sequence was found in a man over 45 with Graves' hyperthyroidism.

The CDR3 region has the DNA TGTGCCAGAGGGACTAGCGGGAATGGCGCAGATACGCAGTATTTT. Protein: CARGTSGNGADTQYF. J is TRBJ2-3 and V is TRBV2, with TRBD2 matching over 13 bases. The V gene's germline CDR1 is SNHLY and CDR2 FYNNEI. The J segment lost 4 bases and the V segment lost 9 bases, leaving 7 bases of the junction unmatched. CDR3 length: 15 amino acids. Based on the CDR3 plus reference TRBV2 and TRBJ2-3, the full variable domain is EPEVTQTPSHQVTQMGQEVILRCVPISNHLYFYWYRQILGQKVEFLVSFYNNEISEKSEIFDDQFSVERPDGSNFTLKIRSTKLEDSAMYFCARGTSGNGADTQYFGPGTRLTVL.